This T cell receptor beta chain stems from a study of blood T cell repertoires in COVID-19. Produced via immunoSEQ multiplex PCR; TCRdb's table is partial and in-frame only. Of roughly 100,000 clones listed, 65% to 80% are singletons. CDR3 size: 14 residues. With 6 bases removed from V and 5 bases from J, the gap between germline ends came to 16 bases. The V gene's germline CDR1 is MNHNY and CDR2 SVGAGI (reference sequence). The chain is built from TRBV6-6 and TRBJ2-5, with TRBD2 as a possible D gene (7 bases). Material: peripheral blood. The receptor's source is a woman between 65 and 79 years old with acute or convalescent COVID-19. This chain's CDR3 is CASRRGGRGETQYF. DNA of the CDR3: TGTGCCAGCAGGCGCGGGGGCCGCGGGGAGACCCAGTACTTC.